What follows are 6 T cell receptor beta chains derived from one specimen sequenced in a study of blood T cell repertoires in COVID-19. Method: immunoSEQ multiplex PCR; TCRdb's copy keeps in-frame clones and lacks some. Of 200,000 to 300,000 clones in the sample, around 90% are singletons; the top ten hold around 0.8%. The specimen sequenced was peripheral blood. Source of these receptors: a woman in her 30s with acute or convalescent COVID-19.

This chain links TRBV5-1 with TRBJ1-3; TRBD1 might be the D (5 bases). The CDR3 loop spans 16 amino acids. Germline lookup yields CDR1 SGHRS and CDR2 YFSETQ. Trimming shortened V by 4 bases and J by 0 bases, and 14 bases separated the two germline ends. Here the CDR3 DNA reads TGCGCCAGCAGCCAAATTACAGGTAGCTCTGGAAACACCATATATTTT. Its protein product is CASSQITGSSGNTIYF.

This rearrangement joins TRBV7-2 to TRBJ2-1, with TRBD2 matching 10 bases. The CDR3 extends over 19 amino acids. J lost 0 bases, V lost 1 base, and 9 bases had no gene match. CDR1 is SGHTA and CDR2 is FQGNSA in the germline V gene. CDR3 nucleotide sequence: TGTGCCAGCAGCTTAGTGAGATGGACTAGCGGAATCTCCTACAATGAGCAGTTCTTC. This sequence encodes CASSLVRWTSGISYNEQFF.

The chain links TRBV19 to TRBJ1-2; no firm D call. CDR1 is LNHDA, CDR2 SQIVND, per germline (reference sequence). With 6 bases removed from V and 8 bases from J, the gap between germline ends came to 19 bases. The CDR3 has 14 amino acids. The CDR3 reads CASRGSGPRRGYTF. In DNA form, the CDR3 reads TGTGCCAGTAGGGGATCCGGGCCCCGGAGGGGCTACACCTTC.

The table lists this clone with a count of one. The chain links TRBV27 to TRBJ2-3, with TRBD1 identical over 10 bases. Germline lookup yields CDR1 MNHEY and CDR2 SMNVEV (reference sequence). Losses at the gene ends were 3 bases for V and 3 bases for J; bases not matched to a gene: 6. This CDR3 has 16 residues. The CDR3 is CASSFPRQGATDTQYF. CDR3 DNA sequence: TGTGCCAGCAGTTTCCCACGACAGGGGGCAACAGATACGCAGTATTTT.

The rearrangement uses TRBV5-1 and TRBJ2-7; D is unclear. The germline V gene has CDR1 SGHRS and CDR2 YFSETQ. The CDR3 sequence is 14 residues long. V was trimmed by 4 bases and J by 2 bases, leaving 13 bases between them. The CDR3 loop reads CASSPLSLTYEQYF. The CDR3 region has the DNA TGCGCCAGCAGCCCACTCTCCCTCACCTACGAGCAGTACTTC.

The rearrangement joins TRBV7-2 to TRBJ2-7; D might be TRBD1 (7 bases). CDR1 and CDR2 (germline): SGHTA, FQGNSA. This CDR3 region has 13 residues. Trimming stripped 5 bases from V and 7 bases from J, with 15 bases between. DNA of the CDR3: TGTGCCAGCAGCCGAGGGGGCGCGGGGGAGCAGTACTTC. The encoded protein is CASSRGGAGEQYF.